Listed here are 14 T cell receptor beta chains from one sample, sequenced in a study of T cell responses to AZD1222 COVID-19 vaccine. TCRdb's table, derived via immunoSEQ multiplex PCR, lists solely in-frame clones and lacks some. The sample lists 150,000 to 200,000 clones; over 90% were seen once. The specimen comprised peripheral blood, sampled on day 0 of AZD1222 vaccination. Receptor source: an adult in good health.

The rearrangement links TRBV21-1 to TRBJ2-7. TRBV21-1 is deemed a pseudogene. The CDR3 covers 9 residues. CDR3 protein: CASRGEQYF. The CDR3 bases are TGTGCCAGCAGGGGCGAGCAGTACTTC.

The V and J genes are TRBV12-3 or TRBV12-4 and TRBJ2-3; no clear D gene. Trimming took off 5 bases at V and 8 bases at J, with 8 bases between the two ends. The CDR3 consists of 11 residues. This CDR3 reads CASSARGTQYF. DNA of the CDR3: TGTGCCAGCAGTGCCCGAGGTACGCAGTATTTT.

This clone was seen once. The chain uses TRBV12-5 and TRBJ2-3, with no clear D. The V gene's germline CDR1 is LGHNT and CDR2 FRNRAP. Trimming removed 6 bases from V and 4 bases from J, with 11 bases in between. The CDR3 consists of 13 residues. The CDR3 reads CASGFGTADTQYF. The CDR3 coding sequence is TGTGCTAGTGGCTTCGGCACCGCAGATACGCAGTATTTT.

The V call is TRBV11-3, the J call TRBJ2-7, with a weak D call TRBD2 (5 bases). V was cut by 3 bases and J by 5 bases, with 17 bases left in between. The CDR3 extends over 15 amino acids. Per the germline V gene, CDR1 is SGHNT and CDR2 is YENEEA. The CDR3 DNA reads TGTGCCAGCAGCTTTGCCCCGGGAATAGTGAACGAGCAGTACTTC. Protein sequence: CASSFAPGIVNEQYF.

V usage is TRBV2 and J usage is TRBJ2-5, with 13 bases matching TRBD2. CDR3 size: 16 residues. Germline V gives CDR1 SNHLY, CDR2 FYNNEI. V trimming: 6 bases; J trimming: 1 base; junction bases outside the gene matches: 5. CDR3 coding DNA: TGTGCCAGCAGCCACGGGACTAGCGGGGCCCAAGAGACCCAGTACTTC. This translates into CASSHGTSGAQETQYF.

The chain uses TRBV12-3 or TRBV12-4 and TRBJ1-2; D perhaps matches TRBD1 (5 bases). Deletions cut 6 bases from V and 7 bases from J, with 12 bases between. The CDR3 length is 12 residues. The CDR3 coding sequence is TGTGCCAGCAGCTTGACAGAACGTGGCTACACCTTC. Protein product: CASSLTERGYTF.

V usage is TRBV19 and J usage is TRBJ1-1; possibly TRBD1 for D (5 bases). Deletions cut 10 bases from V and 1 base from J, with 16 bases between. From germline, CDR1 is LNHDA and CDR2 SQIVND (reference sequence). The CDR3 loop spans 14 amino acids. The CDR3 sequence: CATTRGVTNTEAFF. DNA of the CDR3: TGTGCCACAACCCGGGGGGTTACGAACACTGAAGCTTTCTTT.

The rearrangement links TRBV27 to TRBJ1-1; TRBD1 matches 8 bases. Losses at the gene ends were 2 bases for V and 4 bases for J; bases not matched to a gene: 9. The germline gives CDR1 MNHEY, CDR2 SMNVEV (reference sequence). This CDR3 is built from 16 residues. The CDR3 DNA reads as TGTGCCAGCAGTTTAAGGCAGGGGGCATTGGGCACTGAAGCTTTCTTT. It codes for CASSLRQGALGTEAFF.

This chain connects TRBV2 to TRBJ1-4; D remains unclear. The CDR3 runs 15 residues. V was clipped by 7 bases and J by 0 bases, with 12 bases between them. The germline gives CDR1 SNHLY, CDR2 FYNNEI. This CDR3 is CASNSGDATNEKLFF. As DNA, the CDR3 is TGTGCCAGCAACTCCGGCGATGCAACTAATGAAAAACTGTTTTTT.

The J gene is TRBJ2-2, the V gene TRBV9, with TRBD2 matching over 9 bases. J gave up 3 bases and V 1 base, and 7 bases lay outside the gene matches. The CDR3 totals 17 residues. CDR1 and CDR2 from the germline V gene are SGDLS and YYNGEE. CDR3 sequence: CASSVTAGGLDTGELFF. CDR3 coding DNA: TGTGCCAGCAGCGTAACCGCGGGGGGGCTGGACACCGGGGAGCTGTTTTTT.

The chain combines TRBV2 with TRBJ2-2; 9 bases map to TRBD2. The CDR3 extends over 17 amino acids. The germline V gene has CDR1 SNHLY and CDR2 FYNNEI. Germline trimming cut 4 bases from V and 5 bases from J; bases unmatched to any gene: 11. The CDR3 protein is CASSAPWREGLTGELFF. The CDR3 DNA sequence: TGTGCCAGCAGTGCCCCATGGCGGGAGGGCCTTACCGGGGAGCTGTTTTTT.

The chain has TRBV30 and TRBJ1-5; 7 nucleotides line up with TRBD1. With 5 bases clipped from V and 7 bases from J, the junction kept 8 bases outside the gene matches. The CDR3 is 13 residues long. CDR1 and CDR2 (germline): GTSNPN, SVGIG (reference sequence). Here the CDR3 DNA reads TGTGCCTGGCGGGACAGCGCGGGCCAGCCCCAGCATTTT. It codes for CAWRDSAGQPQHF.

The chain combines TRBV9 with TRBJ2-7; perhaps TRBD1 as D (6 bases). This CDR3 comprises 12 residues. Trimming took off 3 bases at V and 7 bases at J, with 11 bases between the two ends. Germline V gene data show CDR1 as SGDLS and CDR2 as YYNGEE. CDR3 loop: CASSADSFEQYF. The CDR3 DNA follows: TGTGCCAGCAGCGCGGACAGTTTTGAGCAGTACTTC.

CDR3 amino acids: CASSPPPGQGQVDQPQHF. DNA of the CDR3: TGTGCCAGCAGTCCGCCACCCGGACAGGGTCAGGTGGATCAGCCCCAGCATTTT. The chain employs TRBV28 and TRBJ1-5; 8 bases fit TRBD1. CDR1 MDHEN and CDR2 SYDVKM come from the germline V gene. This CDR3 is 18 amino acids long. V was pared by 5 bases and J by 5 bases, with 17 bases of the junction left unmatched.